The 25 T cell receptor beta chains presented below share a single source sample, sequenced in a study of T cell changes during pregnancy in multiple sclerosis. Sequenced by immunoSEQ multiplex PCR; TCRdb stores in-frame clones only, minus some. The sample lists 35,000 to 40,000 clones, 75% to 95% occurring once. The specimen was CD8+ T cells from peripheral blood mononuclear cells, collected in the second trimester of pregnancy. The receptor set was obtained from a female donor with multiple sclerosis, enrolled in a pregnancy study.

The genes are TRBV7-6 and TRBJ1-3; TRBD1 matches at 7 bases. The length of the CDR3 is 17 residues. V lost 1 base to trimming and J lost 2 bases; unmatched junction nucleotides: 8. Germline V gene sequence: CDR1 SGHVS, CDR2 FNYEAQ. CDR3 in DNA: TGTGCCAGCAGCTTAGAGCTAGGGACAGATCCTGGAAACACCATATATTTT. Its translation: CASSLELGTDPGNTIYF.

V is TRBV6-1 and J is TRBJ1-1; TRBD1 aligns across 9 bases. V gave up 6 bases and J gave up 5 bases; unmatched junction bases: 1. The CDR3 sequence is 12 residues long. Per germline, CDR1 MNHNS and CDR2 SASEGT. The CDR3 coding sequence is TGTGCCAGCAGGACAGGGGGGACTGAAGCTTTCTTT. Its protein is CASRTGGTEAFF.

This clone was seen just once. As DNA, the CDR3 is TGTGCCAGCAGCTTATTGTCCAAAGCCTACCTCCACTTT. This translates into CASSLLSKAYLHF. V usage is TRBV7-2 and J usage is TRBJ1-6; no reliable D call. The ends were cut back, 2 bases at V and 15 bases at J, with 14 bases in the middle. The CDR3 runs to 13 residues. Germline loops: CDR1 SGHTA, CDR2 FQGNSA. The whole variable domain, remainder taken from reference TRBV7-2 and TRBJ1-6, is GAGVSQSPSNKVTEKGKDVELRCDPISGHTALYWYRQSLGQGLEFLIYFQGNSAPDKSGLPSDRFSAERTGGSVSTLTIQRTQQEDSAVYLCASSLLSKAYLHFGNGTRLTVT.

CDR3 loop: CAISAAEDSGNTIYF. The CDR3 DNA reads as TGTGCCATCAGTGCGGCGGAGGACTCTGGAAACACCATATATTTT. V gene TRBV10-3 combines with J gene TRBJ1-3, with D unresolved. The germline gives CDR1 ENHRY, CDR2 SYGVKD. This CDR3 is 15 amino acids long. The V end lost 4 bases, the J end lost 0 bases, and 10 bases lay between the germline ends.

This chain links TRBV13 with TRBJ2-2; 7 bases line up with TRBD1. The CDR3 consists of 15 residues. Germline V CDR1 and CDR2: PRHDT, FYEKMQ (reference sequence). V trimming: 5 bases; J trimming: 1 base; junction bases outside the gene matches: 4. CDR3 bases: TGTGCCAGCAGCCCCCGGACAGGGAACACCGGGGAGCTGTTTTTT. It encodes CASSPRTGNTGELFF. The variable domain in full, completed from reference TRBV13 and TRBJ2-2, reads AAGVIQSPRHLIKEKRETATLKCYPIPRHDTVYWYQQGPGQDPQFLISFYEKMQSDKGSIPDRFSAQQFSDYHSELNMSSLELGDSALYFCASSPRTGNTGELFFGEGSRLTVL.

CDR3 nucleotide sequence: TGTGCCAGCAGTGATCCGGGACAGGGTTACTACGAGCAGTACTTC. The encoded protein is CASSDPGQGYYEQYF. The V and J genes are TRBV6-1 and TRBJ2-7, with 9 bases that match TRBD1. CDR1 MNHNS and CDR2 SASEGT come from the germline V gene. V lost 3 bases, J lost 3 bases, and 6 bases stayed unmatched. This CDR3 has 15 amino acids.

The chain couples TRBV6-5 to TRBJ1-4, with D unclear. The CDR3 totals 14 residues. Trimming stripped 2 bases from V and 3 bases from J, with 7 bases between. Germline CDR1 MNHEY, CDR2 SVGAGI. The CDR3 is CASSYGGPNEKLFF. Written as DNA, the CDR3 is TGTGCCAGCAGTTACGGTGGCCCTAATGAAAAACTGTTTTTT.

The chain combines TRBV6-5 with TRBJ1-5, with D unresolved. Looked up from germline, CDR1 is MNHEY and CDR2 is SVGAGI. CDR3 length: 15 amino acids. Trimming shortened V by 0 bases and J by 4 bases, and 10 bases separated the two germline ends. The CDR3 reads CASSYSRTTNQPQHF. For the CDR3, the DNA is TGTGCCAGCAGTTACTCCCGCACGACAAATCAGCCCCAGCATTTT.

The genes are TRBV10-1 and TRBJ1-2; maybe TRBD1 (6 bases). The CDR3 extends over 15 amino acids. CDR1 is WNHNN and CDR2 is SYGVQD in the germline V gene (reference sequence). The germline V and J ends were trimmed by 3 bases and 8 bases, with 19 bases remaining between them. The CDR3 region has the DNA TGCGCCAGCAGTGATACCCCGACAGGACCCAACGGCTACACCTTC. Its translation is CASSDTPTGPNGYTF.

The rearrangement links TRBV5-1 to TRBJ1-1; the D gene is possibly TRBD1 (5 bases). Germline-derived CDR1 and CDR2 are SGHRS and YFSETQ. The CDR3 is 17 residues long. Trimming removed 0 bases from V and 0 bases from J, with 15 bases in between. CDR3 protein: CASSLETGFALNTEAFF. The CDR3 DNA reads TGCGCCAGCAGCTTGGAAACAGGTTTCGCATTGAACACTGAAGCTTTCTTT.

The chain recombines TRBV19 with TRBJ1-2; D perhaps matches TRBD1 (6 bases). CDR3 length: 14 residues. Trimming removed 7 bases at V and 0 bases at J, with 12 bases between. From germline, CDR1 is LNHDA and CDR2 SQIVND (reference sequence). The CDR3 DNA follows: TGTGCCAGTACCCCGGGGGGCCCTAACTATGGCTACACCTTC. This codes for CASTPGGPNYGYTF.

The chain combines TRBV30 with TRBJ1-2; 7 bases map to TRBD1. Per germline, CDR1 GTSNPN and CDR2 SVGIG (reference sequence). The J segment lost 6 bases and the V segment lost 4 bases, leaving 17 bases of the junction unmatched. This CDR3 comprises 16 residues. The CDR3 coding sequence is TGTGCCTGGAACAACGCCCGACAGGGTTGGGGAGATGGCTACACCTTC. Translated, it gives CAWNNARQGWGDGYTF.

This clone appeared a single time. The chain recombines TRBV9 with TRBJ2-5, with TRBD1 matching over 8 bases. This CDR3 spans 15 amino acids. CDR1 and CDR2 from the germline V gene are SGDLS and YYNGEE. The V gene end was trimmed by 4 bases and the J gene end by 0 bases; junction bases not matched to a gene: 5. The chain's CDR3 is CASSPGTGYQETQYF. In DNA form, the CDR3 reads TGTGCCAGCAGCCCGGGGACAGGCTACCAAGAGACCCAGTACTTC. Full variable domain (outside the CDR3, taken from reference TRBV9 and TRBJ2-5): DSGVTQTPKHLITATGQRVTLRCSPRSGDLSVYWYQQSLDQGLQFLIQYYNGEERAKGNILERFSAQQFPDLHSELNLSSLELGDSALYFCASSPGTGYQETQYFGPGTRLLVL.

The V call is TRBV4-1, the J call TRBJ1-1; D is possibly TRBD1 (5 bases). The CDR3 is made up of 16 amino acids. Between the trimmed V and J ends, which lost 6 bases and 4 bases, there was a span of 21 bases. Germline V gene data show CDR1 as MGHRA and CDR2 as YSYEKL. The chain's CDR3 is CASSPSTPPGRTEAFF. Here the CDR3 DNA reads TGCGCCAGCAGTCCGTCCACCCCTCCAGGGCGCACTGAAGCTTTCTTT.

The chain has TRBV4-3 and TRBJ2-7, with 9 bases fitting TRBD1. This CDR3 spans 14 amino acids. V was pared by 4 bases and J by 3 bases, with 4 bases of the junction left unmatched. Germline assignment: CDR1 LGHNA and CDR2 YSLEER. The CDR3 DNA sequence: TGCGCCAGCAGCCCGGGACAGGGCAGCTACGAGCAGTACTTC. Translation: CASSPGQGSYEQYF.

The CDR3 sequence is CASSFLGTGATGELFF. The CDR3 nucleotides read TGCGCCAGCAGTTTCCTCGGGACAGGGGCCACCGGGGAGCTGTTTTTT. The gene calls are TRBV5-1 and TRBJ2-2; 10 bases fit TRBD1. Losses at the gene ends were 5 bases for V and 4 bases for J; bases not matched to a gene: 8. CDR3 size: 16 residues. Per germline, CDR1 SGHRS and CDR2 YFSETQ.

This clone was detected ten times or more. The rearrangement joins TRBV4-1 to TRBJ1-4; D not certain. The CDR3 has 14 amino acids. CDR1 is MGHRA, CDR2 YSYEKL, per germline. V was shortened by 0 bases and J by 7 bases, with 9 bases between the two germline ends. CDR3 DNA sequence: TGCGCCAGCAGCCAAGAAGGAGTTCGTGAAAAACTGTTTTTT. Its translation: CASSQEGVREKLFF.

This clone was recorded once. The rearrangement uses TRBV18 and TRBJ2-7; 11 bases are a match to TRBD2. Germline loops: CDR1 KGHSH, CDR2 LQKENI. The CDR3 length is 16 residues. V lost 6 bases, J lost 0 bases, and 7 bases stayed unmatched. CDR3 loop: CASSGNSGGVSYEQYF. Here the CDR3 DNA reads TGTGCCAGCTCGGGCAATAGCGGGGGGGTCTCCTACGAGCAGTACTTC.

The rearrangement joins TRBV11-2 to TRBJ2-5; the D gene is possibly TRBD1 (6 bases). Deletions cut 0 bases from V and 4 bases from J, with 12 bases between. CDR3 length: 15 amino acids. Germline loops: CDR1 SGHAT, CDR2 FQNNGV. In DNA, the CDR3 is TGTGCCAGCAGCTTAGAGTGGGGGCCGGGAGAGACCCAGTACTTC. Its protein product is CASSLEWGPGETQYF.

V is TRBV6-1 and J is TRBJ2-1, with 11 bases fitting TRBD2. This CDR3 is 16 amino acids long. The germline V gene encodes CDR1 MNHNS and CDR2 SASEGT. Losses at the gene ends were 3 bases for V and 4 bases for J; bases not matched to a gene: 5. The CDR3 region has the DNA TGTGCCAGCAGTGATTTAGCGGGAGGGGCGTACAATGAGCAGTTCTTC. Translating gives CASSDLAGGAYNEQFF.

The rearrangement uses TRBV4-1 and TRBJ2-3, with 8 nucleotides matching TRBD2. The trim removed 0 bases at V and 5 bases at J, leaving 13 bases unmatched. This CDR3 is built from 18 residues. Germline values: CDR1 MGHRA, CDR2 YSYEKL. The CDR3 sequence: CASSQDDRSGLVIDTQYF. The CDR3 DNA follows: TGCGCCAGCAGCCAAGATGATCGCTCGGGACTAGTAATAGATACGCAGTATTTT.

V usage is TRBV11-1 and J usage is TRBJ1-4; D perhaps matches TRBD1 (5 bases). Germline V CDR1 and CDR2: SGHAT, FQDESV (reference sequence). This CDR3 has 13 amino acids. Trimming took 4 bases from V and 7 from J, leaving 10 bases between them. The CDR3: CASSWGESEKLFF. The CDR3, as DNA: TGTGCCAGCAGCTGGGGGGAAAGTGAAAAACTGTTTTTT.

This chain connects TRBV27 to TRBJ1-5, with D perhaps TRBD1 (5 bases). The CDR3 runs to 14 residues. Trimming took off 2 bases at V and 4 bases at J, with 9 bases between the two ends. Germline values: CDR1 MNHEY, CDR2 SMNVEV (reference sequence). CDR3 sequence (DNA): TGTGCCAGCAGTTTAGGGGGGAGGAATCAGCCCCAGCATTTT. Residues: CASSLGGRNQPQHF.

V gene TRBV7-2 combines with J gene TRBJ2-1; D is uncertain. This CDR3 has 19 amino acids. The germline CDR1 and CDR2 sequences are SGHTA and FQGNSA. Trimming took 0 bases from V and 4 from J, leaving 22 bases between them. CDR3 sequence reads: CASSLAPLRESSYYNEQFF. DNA for the CDR3: TGTGCCAGCAGCTTAGCCCCTCTTCGAGAGTCAAGTTATTACAATGAGCAGTTCTTC. Full variable domain (remainder filled in from reference TRBV7-2 and TRBJ2-1): GAGVSQSPSNKVTEKGKDVELRCDPISGHTALYWYRQSLGQGLEFLIYFQGNSAPDKSGLPSDRFSAERTGGSVSTLTIQRTQQEDSAVYLCASSLAPLRESSYYNEQFFGPGTRLTVL.

The J gene is TRBJ1-5, the V gene TRBV5-6; tentatively, D is TRBD1 (6 bases). The CDR3 extends over 13 amino acids. Germline V gene sequence: CDR1 SGHDT, CDR2 YYEEEE. Trimming removed 2 bases at V and 5 bases at J, with 8 bases between. The CDR3 DNA follows: TGTGCCAGCAGCTTAGGGGGGGATCAGCCCCAGCATTTT. Its protein is CASSLGGDQPQHF.